This T cell receptor (beta chain) was profiled in a study of technical replicates of blood from several donors. The protocol was immunoSEQ multiplex PCR, while the TCRdb copy is restricted to in-frame clones and leaves out a portion. Of over 50,000 clones in the sample, roughly 86% are singletons; the top ten hold 5% to 6.5%. The specimen sequenced was PBMCs. This receptor was obtained from a human donor in good health. Some clones in this sample may be carry-over from other donors' samples.

CDR3 protein: CASSPGQGQETQYF. The CDR3 DNA follows: TGTGCCAGCAGCCCGGGACAGGGGCAAGAGACCCAGTACTTC. The chain employs TRBV6-5 and TRBJ2-5; 10 bases agree with TRBD1. This CDR3 has 14 amino acids. With 6 bases clipped from V and 2 bases from J, the junction kept 3 bases outside the gene matches. CDR1 is MNHEY, CDR2 SVGAGI, per germline.